The entry below describes one TCR beta chain. In the source study's methods: Amplified reference gene primers provided the basis for estimating nucleated cell counts. The protocol was immunoSEQ multiplex PCR, while the TCRdb copy is restricted to in-frame clones and leaves out a portion. V and J calls and clone size follow that table, whereas D and trimming were derived from the DNA. The sample contains 110,000 or so clones, about four fifths of which appear only once. This entry belongs to a study of blood T cell repertoires in COVID-19. Study-wide background: Material from acute and convalescent COVID-19 was sourced from the United States, Italy and Spain. PBMCs, B-cell-depleted T cells, or T cells provided the cDNA or gDNA that made up the material.

The germline gives CDR1 MDHEN, CDR2 SYDVKM. This CDR3 has 15 residues. Trimming at V came to 4 bases and at J to 3 bases, leaving 5 bases not matched to a gene. The specimen was peripheral blood. This TCR derives from a woman aged 70-85 years with acute or convalescent COVID-19. The J gene is TRBJ2-7, the V gene TRBV28, with 11 bases aligning to TRBD2. The CDR3 is CASSSGTSGVYEQYF. For the CDR3, the DNA is TGTGCCAGCAGTTCCGGGACTAGCGGAGTCTACGAGCAGTACTTC. The full variable domain, its missing parts supplied by reference TRBV28 and TRBJ2-7, is DVKVTQSSRYLVKRTGEKVFLECVQDMDHENMFWYRQDPGLGLRLIYFSYDVKMKEKGDIPEGYSVSREKKERFSLILESASTNQTSMYLCASSSGTSGVYEQYFGPGTRLTVT.